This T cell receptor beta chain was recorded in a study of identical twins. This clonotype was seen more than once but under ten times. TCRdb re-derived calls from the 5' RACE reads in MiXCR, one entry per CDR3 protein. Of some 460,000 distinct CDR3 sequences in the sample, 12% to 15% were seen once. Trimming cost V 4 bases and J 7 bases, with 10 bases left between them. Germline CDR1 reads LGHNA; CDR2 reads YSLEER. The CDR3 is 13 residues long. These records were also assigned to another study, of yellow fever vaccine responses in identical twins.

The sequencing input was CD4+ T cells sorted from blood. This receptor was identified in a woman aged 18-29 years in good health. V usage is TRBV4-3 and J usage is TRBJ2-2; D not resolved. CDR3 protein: CASSRERYGELFF. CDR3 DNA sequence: TGCGCCAGCAGCCGCGAGCGTTACGGGGAGCTGTTTTTT.